Here is one T cell receptor beta chain with its context. Its specificity is not known. This entry is derived from a study of T cell responses to AZD1222 COVID-19 vaccine. General study points: Females outnumbered males among donors, who were mostly white British; clonal diversity was possibly underestimated. Spike-specific TCR depth and breadth grew after two AZD1222 doses. Reports indicate that nearly half of spike-specific TCRs are directed at unmutated variant regions. Researchers took repertoire samples only after the peak T cell response had come.

The CDR3 covers 16 residues. Germline loops: CDR1 LGHNA, CDR2 YNFKEQ. V was pared by 0 bases and J by 4 bases, with 14 bases between. The assay was immunoSEQ multiplex PCR, and TCRdb's table has in-frame clones only and misses some. Altogether 160,000 or so clones are present, about 88% being singletons, with the ten largest covering over 6%. The V and J genes are TRBV4-2 and TRBJ2-3; TRBD2 might be the D (6 bases). This clonotype was sampled from an adult who had recovered from COVID-19. The sequencing used peripheral blood, collected after recovery from COVID-19. The CDR3 nucleotides read TGTGCCAGCAGCCAAGATTTAGGAGGGCCGGCAGATACGCAGTATTTT. Translation gives CASSQDLGGPADTQYF.